Presented here are 20 T cell receptor beta chains from one specimen sequenced in a study of human T cells and chemical hapten exposure. Time point in this sample: patch test 1, 2 weeks after DPC sensitization. Treatment specified: therapeutic diphenylcyclopropenone sensitization with weekly scalp DPC. TCRdb recomputed calls from the RACE reads with MiXCR, one row per CDR3 protein. The sample has about 120,000 distinct CDR3 sequences, about 12% seen once; the top ten hold 1.3% to 1.5%. Sequenced material: whole blood, taken in connection with sensitization to the hapten diphenylcyclopropenone (DPC). Receptors were obtained from a woman between 50 and 59 years old with alopecia areata. Some clones in this sample may be carry-over from other donors' samples.

This clonotype was seen more than once but under ten times. The chain joins TRBV29-1 to TRBJ2-2; maybe TRBD2 (6 bases). In germline, CDR1 is SQVTM, CDR2 ANQGSEA. V lost 6 bases to trimming and J lost 8 bases, with 16 bases between them. This CDR3 contains 13 residues. The CDR3 is CSVTLYLAGELFF. DNA for the CDR3: TGCAGCGTGACCCTCTATCTAGCGGGGGAGCTGTTTTTT.

At least ten counts were recorded for this clonotype. This chain connects TRBV10-1 to TRBJ1-1; D unresolved. From germline, CDR1 is WNHNN and CDR2 SYGVQD (reference sequence). V lost 2 bases and J lost 5, with 12 bases in between. The CDR3 extends over 14 amino acids. This chain's CDR3 is CASSETALGTEAFF. Here the CDR3 DNA reads TGCGCCAGCAGTGAGACTGCCCTGGGGACTGAAGCTTTCTTT.

The chain combines TRBV29-1 with TRBJ1-1; tentatively, D is TRBD1 (6 bases). The CDR3 is made up of 12 amino acids. The V end was cut by 7 bases, the J end by 2 bases, with 11 bases between. CDR1 and CDR2 from the germline V gene are SQVTM and ANQGSEA. The CDR3 DNA reads TGCAGCGGGGGGCGGACAAACACTGAAGCTTTCTTT. Encoded protein: CSGGRTNTEAFF.

In its sample, this clonotype was seen many times. This rearrangement joins TRBV28 to TRBJ1-2, with TRBD1 as a possible D gene (5 bases). Trimming stripped 4 bases from V and 5 bases from J, with 14 bases between. The CDR3 extends over 14 amino acids. The germline V gene has CDR1 MDHEN and CDR2 SYDVKM. This CDR3 reads CASSWATGAYGYTF. CDR3 DNA: TGTGCCAGCAGTTGGGCTACCGGGGCTTATGGCTACACCTTC.

J is TRBJ2-7 and V is TRBV7-9; no firm D call. Germline assignment: CDR1 SEHNR and CDR2 FQNEAQ (reference sequence). This CDR3 spans 12 amino acids. V was pared by 5 bases and J by 1 base, with 6 bases between. The CDR3 is CASSLMSYEQYF. The CDR3 DNA is TGTGCCAGCAGCCTAATGTCCTACGAGCAGTACTTC.

This clonotype was observed many times. V gene TRBV19 combines with J gene TRBJ1-5, with a tentative D call TRBD1 (6 bases). Per germline, CDR1 LNHDA and CDR2 SQIVND (reference sequence). The CDR3 contains 14 residues. V was shortened by 5 bases and J by 3 bases, with 11 bases between the two germline ends. CDR3 region: CASSLQGYNQPQHF. The CDR3 bases are TGTGCCAGTAGTTTACAGGGCTACAATCAGCCCCAGCATTTT. The full variable domain, its missing parts supplied by reference TRBV19 and TRBJ1-5, is DGGITQSPKYLFRKEGQNVTLSCEQNLNHDAMYWYRQDPGQGLRLIYYSQIVNDFQKGDIAEGYSVSREKKESFPLTVTSAQKNPTAFYLCASSLQGYNQPQHFGDGTRLSIL.

The chain is built from TRBV24-1 and TRBJ2-1, with D unclear. CDR3 length: 11 residues. Germline V gene data show CDR1 as KGHDR and CDR2 as SFDVKD. Between the trimmed V and J ends, which lost 4 bases and 4 bases, there was a span of 1 base. CDR3 coding DNA: TGTGCCACCAGTGAGTACAATGAGCAGTTCTTC. Encoded protein: CATSEYNEQFF.

This clonotype was detected a few times. The chain couples TRBV29-1 to TRBJ2-3, with TRBD2 matching over 7 bases. Trimming cost V 3 bases and J 5 bases; bases outside gene matches: 5. The CDR3 runs to 13 residues. CDR1 is SQVTM, CDR2 ANQGSEA, per germline. The CDR3 coding sequence is TGCAGCGTTGAGGAAGCGGGGCGAGATACGCAGTATTTT. It translates to CSVEEAGRDTQYF.

This clonotype was seen a few times. The chain joins TRBV12-3 or TRBV12-4 to TRBJ2-1; no reliable D call. V was shortened by 3 bases and J by 12 bases, with 9 bases between the two germline ends. There are 11 residues in the CDR3. The CDR3 spells CASSFGVGQFF. The CDR3 DNA is TGTGCCAGCAGTTTCGGAGTGGGGCAGTTCTTC.

This clonotype was observed a few times. In nucleotides, the CDR3 is TGTGCCAGCAGCTCCCGGCAGGGCCTCGAGCAGCCCCAGCATTTT. The encoded protein is CASSSRQGLEQPQHF. This chain links TRBV28 with TRBJ1-5; D is possibly TRBD1 (5 bases). CDR3 length: 15 residues. The V gene lost 6 bases and the J gene lost 7 bases, with 19 bases spanning the gap. Germline V lookup: CDR1 MDHEN, CDR2 SYDVKM.

This clonotype was observed at least ten times. This chain links TRBV20-1 with TRBJ1-5; D not resolved. Germline loops: CDR1 DFQATT, CDR2 SNEGSKA (reference sequence). With 2 bases removed from V and 1 base from J, the gap between germline ends came to 3 bases. The CDR3 is made up of 12 amino acids. The CDR3 protein is CSARRSNQPQHF. The CDR3 region has the DNA TGCAGTGCTAGAAGGAGCAATCAGCCCCAGCATTTT.

The sample holds a few counts of this clonotype. The V gene is TRBV28, the J gene TRBJ1-1; no firm D call. In germline, CDR1 is MDHEN, CDR2 SYDVKM. Trimming cost V 7 bases and J 2 bases, with 5 bases left between them. This CDR3 is 11 amino acids long. For the CDR3, the DNA is TGTGCCAGCACCCTCAACACTGAAGCTTTCTTT. Residues: CASTLNTEAFF.

This chain links TRBV7-2 with TRBJ1-1; weak D call: TRBD1 (5 bases). This CDR3 comprises 14 residues. V lost 3 bases and J lost 1, with 9 bases in between. The V gene's germline CDR1 is SGHTA and CDR2 FQGNSA. The DNA of the CDR3 is TGTGCCAGCAGCTTGGGACCAGAGAACACTGAAGCTTTCTTT. Translation: CASSLGPENTEAFF.

Regarding this clonotype: With a much larger clone just one base away, this may be a read error. This chain uses TRBV18 with TRBJ1-5, with TRBD1 as a possible D gene (6 bases). The length of the CDR3 is 16 residues. Germline V gene data show CDR1 as KGHSH and CDR2 as LQKENI. V was clipped by 4 bases and J by 3 bases, with 16 bases between them. CDR3 region: CASSQSGTCINQPQHF. The CDR3 DNA reads TGTGCCAGCTCACAGTCCGGGACATGTATCAATCAGCCCCAGCATTTT.

This clonotype was seen at least ten times. The chain is built from TRBV7-2 and TRBJ1-1, with D unclear. The CDR3 consists of 12 residues. Trimming shortened V by 1 base and J by 8 bases, and 8 bases separated the two germline ends. The germline CDR1 and CDR2 sequences are SGHTA and FQGNSA. The CDR3 region is CASSLVLWEAFF. The CDR3 nucleotides read TGTGCCAGCAGCTTAGTCCTATGGGAAGCTTTCTTT.

The V and J genes are TRBV20-1 and TRBJ2-1, with a possible D match to TRBD2 (5 bases). The germline V gene has CDR1 DFQATT and CDR2 SNEGSKA (reference sequence). The CDR3 has 14 amino acids. The germline V and J ends were trimmed by 3 bases and 2 bases, with 11 bases remaining between them. The CDR3 spells CSARLPGTYNEQFF. The CDR3 DNA sequence: TGCAGTGCTAGGTTACCGGGGACCTACAATGAGCAGTTCTTC.

This clonotype has a handful of counts. The chain recombines TRBV29-1 with TRBJ1-2; 9 bases map to TRBD1. Germline V gene sequence: CDR1 SQVTM, CDR2 ANQGSEA. Trimming at V came to 6 bases and at J to 6 bases, leaving 11 bases not matched to a gene. The CDR3 has 14 amino acids. The CDR3 sequence: CSVDPGQGKDGYTF. In DNA form, the CDR3 reads TGCAGCGTCGACCCGGGACAGGGAAAGGATGGCTACACCTTC.

The chain carries TRBV10-1 and TRBJ2-5; D gene uncertain. The CDR3 loop spans 15 amino acids. The V gene's germline CDR1 is WNHNN and CDR2 SYGVQD (reference sequence). V lost 2 bases to trimming and J lost 9 bases, with 19 bases between them. The CDR3 sequence: CASSEDLNGQSAQYF. DNA for the CDR3: TGCGCCAGCAGTGAGGATCTAAACGGTCAGTCGGCCCAGTACTTC.

The chain couples TRBV9 to TRBJ2-6; D remains ambiguous. Per the germline V gene, CDR1 is SGDLS and CDR2 is YYNGEE. This CDR3 spans 16 amino acids. The V gene lost 4 bases and the J gene lost 0 bases, with 11 bases spanning the gap. This CDR3 is CASSRNMGSGANVLTF. CDR3 nucleotides: TGTGCCAGCAGCAGAAATATGGGCTCTGGGGCCAACGTCCTGACTTTC.

This clonotype was seen at least ten times. V gene TRBV7-9 combines with J gene TRBJ2-1; no clear D. This CDR3 is built from 10 residues. Trimming removed 3 bases at V and 15 bases at J, with 9 bases between. Germline V gives CDR1 SEHNR, CDR2 FQNEAQ (reference sequence). The CDR3 nucleotides are TGTGCCAGCAGCTTGAATACCCCGTTCTTC. Amino acid sequence: CASSLNTPFF.